This T cell receptor beta chain emerged from a study of blood T cell repertoires in COVID-19. With 2 bases clipped from V and 5 bases from J, the junction kept 6 bases outside the gene matches. CDR1 MNHEY and CDR2 SMNVEV come from the germline V gene (reference sequence). The CDR3 length is 15 residues. Clones were read by immunoSEQ multiplex PCR, and TCRdb kept only the in-frame ones, dropping some. There are around 100,000 clones in the sample; around four fifths occur only once, and around 15% lies in the top ten. The chain couples TRBV27 to TRBJ2-1, with 7 nucleotides matching TRBD2. Specimen: peripheral blood. The receptor was derived from a man between 45 and 60 years old with active or convalescent COVID-19. The CDR3 protein is CASSLVGGFNNEQFF. CDR3 bases: TGTGCCAGCAGTTTAGTGGGAGGGTTTAACAATGAGCAGTTCTTC.